These 13 T cell receptor beta chains came from one sample sequenced in a study of vaccination effects on CD4 cells after COVID-19. Their target antigens are unknown. Within the ViraFEST assay, antigen-specific CD4+ T cells underwent expansion with viral peptide pools prior to sequencing. Culture proceeded for nine to eleven days, and CD4+ T cells were then isolated. SARS-CoV-2 infected the person between March and December 2020, as confirmed by PCR. Assay used: immunoSEQ multiplex PCR; TCRdb lists only in-frame clones, some missing. The data contain around 47,000 clones, 65% to 70% of them singletons. The sequencing here drew on CD4+ T cells from PBMCs cultured with a peptide pool, taken before COVID-19 vaccination. These receptors came from a human donor who had a prior SARS-CoV-2 infection.

The chain links TRBV27 to TRBJ1-1; TRBD1 is a possible D gene (6 bases). This CDR3 has 15 amino acids. The germline gives CDR1 MNHEY, CDR2 SMNVEV (reference sequence). Trimming shortened V by 4 bases and J by 0 bases, and 12 bases separated the two germline ends. CDR3 protein: CASSSLGHLNTEAFF. CDR3 nucleotide sequence: TGTGCCAGCAGTTCATTGGGACACCTGAACACTGAAGCTTTCTTT.

This clone was seen a few times. The V gene is TRBV28, the J gene TRBJ2-1; TRBD1 matches at 11 bases. The CDR3 contains 15 residues. Looked up from germline, CDR1 is MDHEN and CDR2 is SYDVKM. V shed 5 bases, J shed 6 bases, and the junction held 6 bases outside the gene matches. The CDR3 region is CASSRGGTGGNEQFF. The CDR3 DNA sequence: TGTGCCAGCAGTCGAGGAGGGACAGGGGGCAATGAGCAGTTCTTC.

This chain connects TRBV7-6 to TRBJ2-5, with 9 bases aligning to TRBD1. With 1 base clipped from V and 2 bases from J, the junction kept 2 bases outside the gene matches. Germline V gene sequence: CDR1 SGHVS, CDR2 FNYEAQ. This CDR3 contains 15 residues. The CDR3 bases are TGTGCCAGCAGCTTAGAGACAGGGGGGCAAGAGACCCAGTACTTC. This translates into CASSLETGGQETQYF.

For the CDR3, the DNA is TGTGCCAGCAGCTTCGATAGCAATCAGCCCCAGCATTTT. This gives the protein CASSFDSNQPQHF. J is TRBJ1-5 and V is TRBV5-6; D gene unclear. The CDR3 is 13 amino acids. The V end was cut by 2 bases, the J end by 0 bases, with 3 bases between. From germline, CDR1 is SGHDT and CDR2 YYEEEE.

This chain uses TRBV6-5 with TRBJ1-1; a possible D gene is TRBD1 (5 bases). The CDR3 covers 14 residues. CDR1 and CDR2 from the germline V gene are MNHEY and SVGAGI. With 0 bases removed from V and 5 bases from J, the gap between germline ends came to 10 bases. The CDR3: CASSYSAGRTEAFF. The CDR3 coding sequence is TGTGCCAGCAGTTACTCTGCAGGGCGAACTGAAGCTTTCTTT.

The J gene is TRBJ1-5, the V gene TRBV28, with 8 bases aligning to TRBD1. V lost 5 bases and J lost 8; bases outside the gene matches: 8. Per the germline V gene, CDR1 is MDHEN and CDR2 is SYDVKM. This CDR3 is 14 amino acids long. CDR3 protein: CASSPRGRVKPQHF. The CDR3 nucleotides read TGTGCCAGCAGTCCCAGGGGGCGCGTGAAGCCCCAGCATTTT.

This clone was counted a few times. This chain uses TRBV12-3 or TRBV12-4 with TRBJ1-1; no definite D call. The ends were cut back, 5 bases at V and 3 bases at J, with 7 bases in the middle. The CDR3 totals 12 residues. The CDR3 nucleotides read TGTGCCAGCAGTCCAATCTACACTGAAGCTTTCTTT. This sequence encodes CASSPIYTEAFF.

The chain has TRBV18 and TRBJ1-3; D is unclear. The CDR3 totals 16 residues. Germline V CDR1 and CDR2: KGHSH, LQKENI. Trimming took off 2 bases at V and 1 base at J, with 12 bases between the two ends. The CDR3 nucleotides read TGTGCCAGCTCACCAAGGCAGGTTCTTTCTGGAAACACCATATATTTT. This gives the protein CASSPRQVLSGNTIYF.

V is TRBV13 and J is TRBJ1-1, with TRBD1 matching 10 bases. The CDR3 totals 15 residues. V lost 4 bases, J lost 5 bases, and 7 bases stayed unmatched. In germline, CDR1 is PRHDT, CDR2 FYEKMQ (reference sequence). Here the CDR3 reads CASSSQTGGATEAFF. The DNA of the CDR3 is TGTGCCAGCAGCTCACAGACAGGGGGCGCGACTGAAGCTTTCTTT.

This chain uses TRBV16 with TRBJ2-1; D is unclear. Trimming stripped 4 bases from V and 6 bases from J, with 16 bases between. Germline V CDR1 and CDR2: KGHSY, FQNENV. The CDR3 contains 15 residues. This CDR3 is CASSLYLRAINEQFF. For the CDR3, the DNA is TGTGCCAGCAGCCTCTACTTACGGGCAATCAATGAGCAGTTCTTC.

The chain carries TRBV10-3 and TRBJ2-6, with D perhaps matching TRBD1 or TRBD2 (5 bases each). Trimming cost V 5 bases and J 0 bases, with 11 bases left between them. This CDR3 is built from 16 residues. CDR1 ENHRY and CDR2 SYGVKD come from the germline V gene. In nucleotides, the CDR3 is TGTGCCATCAGTTCACTCGGGGCCTCTGGGGCCAACGTCCTGACTTTC. Its translation is CAISSLGASGANVLTF.

The chain uses TRBV6-1 and TRBJ1-5; D uncertain. CDR3 length: 15 residues. The ends were cut back, 2 bases at V and 1 base at J, with 9 bases in the middle. Germline CDR1 MNHNS, CDR2 SASEGT. In DNA form, the CDR3 reads TGTGCCAGCAGTGAACCCTTGGGCAGCAATCAGCCCCAGCATTTT. Amino acids: CASSEPLGSNQPQHF.

The V and J genes are TRBV5-8 and TRBJ1-5; 11 nucleotides agree with TRBD1. J was trimmed by 6 bases and V by 0 bases; bases with no gene match: 5. In germline, CDR1 is SGHTS, CDR2 YDEGEE. The CDR3 has 16 amino acids. The CDR3 reads CASSLDGTGGRQPQHF. In DNA form, the CDR3 reads TGTGCCAGCAGCTTGGACGGGACAGGGGGACGTCAGCCCCAGCATTTT. Supplemented by reference TRBV5-8 and TRBJ1-5, the full variable domain reads EAGVTQSPTHLIKTRGQQATLRCSPISGHTSVYWYQQALGLGLQFLLWYDEGEERNRGNFPPRFSGRQFPNYSSELNVNALELEDSALYLCASSLDGTGGRQPQHFGDGTRLSIL.